The clone carrying this T cell receptor (beta chain) was seen once. The sample originates from a study of blood T cell repertoires in COVID-19. Sequencing was performed with immunoSEQ multiplex PCR; in TCRdb, only in-frame clones are kept and a portion is missing. Among approximately 210,000 clones listed, approximately 80% were seen once. This clonotype was obtained from a man aged 25-45 years with acute COVID-19. What was sequenced was PBMCs or T cells enriched from blood (not recorded which).

CDR3 loop: CASTGGGDRGYNEQFF. The DNA for the CDR3 is TGTGCCAGTACCGGCGGGGGGGACAGGGGTTACAATGAGCAGTTCTTC. The chain has TRBV19 and TRBJ2-1; possibly TRBD1 for D (10 bases). This CDR3 is 16 amino acids long. Per the germline V gene, CDR1 is LNHDA and CDR2 is SQIVND (reference sequence). The V and J ends lost 7 bases and 4 bases respectively, with 20 bases between them.